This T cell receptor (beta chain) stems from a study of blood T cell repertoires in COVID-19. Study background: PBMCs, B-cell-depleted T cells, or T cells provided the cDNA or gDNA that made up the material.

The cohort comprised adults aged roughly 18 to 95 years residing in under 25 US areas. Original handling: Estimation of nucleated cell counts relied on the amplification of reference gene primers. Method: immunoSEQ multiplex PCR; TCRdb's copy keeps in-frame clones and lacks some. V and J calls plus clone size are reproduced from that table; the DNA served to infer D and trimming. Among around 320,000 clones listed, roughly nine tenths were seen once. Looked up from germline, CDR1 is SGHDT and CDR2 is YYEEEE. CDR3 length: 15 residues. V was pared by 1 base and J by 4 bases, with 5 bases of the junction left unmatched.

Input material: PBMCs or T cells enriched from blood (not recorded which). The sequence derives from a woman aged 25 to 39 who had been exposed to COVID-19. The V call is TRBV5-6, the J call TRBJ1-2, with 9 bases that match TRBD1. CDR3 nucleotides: TGTGCCAGCAGCTTGTGGGACAGGGAGGTCTATGGCTACACCTTC. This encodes CASSLWDREVYGYTF.